This T cell receptor beta chain originates from a study of regulatory T cells in long-lasting Graves disease. V shed 0 bases and J shed 7 bases, with 9 bases lying between them. The CDR3 is made up of 13 amino acids. Germline V gives CDR1 DFQATT, CDR2 SNEGSKA (reference sequence). Arm-PCR of CDR3 regions and iRepertoire HTBI primers were the basis on which TCR beta libraries were built. TCRdb re-called the multiplex PCR reads with MiXCR, one entry per CDR3 protein. Among under 450,000 distinct CDR3 sequences, roughly 10% were seen once, and the ten largest hold approximately 17%. Specified time point: newly diagnosed GD, antithyroid drugs for less than 3 months. TCR sequences were obtained from RNA taken from PBMCs. The same data also went into a second study, on T cells in Graves' hyperthyroidism and ophthalmopathy.

This specimen consisted of peripheral blood mononuclear cells (PBMCs), obtained at new diagnosis, from a patient treated with antithyroid drugs. This sequence joins TRBV20-1 and TRBJ2-2, with no clear D. The receptor was derived from a woman between 18 and 29 years old with Graves disease. The CDR3 DNA sequence: TGCAGTGCTAGAGATCCCGGCGACGGGGAGCTGTTTTTT. As protein: CSARDPGDGELFF.